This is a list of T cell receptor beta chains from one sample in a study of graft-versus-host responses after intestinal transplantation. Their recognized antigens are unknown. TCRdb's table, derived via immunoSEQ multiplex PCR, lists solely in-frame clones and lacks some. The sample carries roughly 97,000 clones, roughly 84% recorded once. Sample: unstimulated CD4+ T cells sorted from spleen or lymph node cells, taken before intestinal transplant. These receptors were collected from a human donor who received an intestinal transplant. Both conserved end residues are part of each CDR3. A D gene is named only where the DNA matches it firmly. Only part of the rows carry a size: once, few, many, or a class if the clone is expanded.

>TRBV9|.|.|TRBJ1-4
CVSSASGTDEKLFF
TGTGTCAGCAGCGCGTCCGGGACGGACGAAAAACTGTTTTTT
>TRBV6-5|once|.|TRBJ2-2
CASSYVATTGELFF
TGTGCCAGCAGTTACGTAGCAACCACCGGGGAGCTGTTTTTT
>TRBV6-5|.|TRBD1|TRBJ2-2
CASTTGRGRTGELFF
TGTGCCAGCACGACGGGTAGGGGGCGAACCGGGGAGCTGTTTTTT
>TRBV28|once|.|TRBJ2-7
CASSLMLGYEQYF
TGTGCCAGCAGTTTAATGTTAGGGTACGAGCAGTACTTC
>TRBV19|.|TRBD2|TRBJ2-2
CASTSPGLAWGTGELFF
TGTGCCAGTACCTCCCCCGGACTAGCGTGGGGCACCGGGGAGCTGTTTTTT
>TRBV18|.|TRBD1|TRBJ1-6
CASSRGTARGSPLHF
TGTGCCAGCTCACGCGGGACAGCCCGGGGATCACCCCTCCACTTT
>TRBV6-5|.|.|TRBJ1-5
CASSYTRGGQPQHF
TGTGCCAGCAGTTATACAAGGGGGGGTCAGCCCCAGCATTTT
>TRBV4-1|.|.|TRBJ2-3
CASSQGRLGYSTDTQYF
TGCGCCAGCAGCCAAGGTCGTCTGGGGTATAGCACAGATACGCAGTATTTT
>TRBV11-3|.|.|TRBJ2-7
CASSLGPAYEQYF
TGTGCCAGCAGCTTAGGGCCAGCCTACGAGCAGTACTTC
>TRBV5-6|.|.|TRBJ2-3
CASSRFVRTSTQYF
TGTGCCAGCAGCAGATTCGTGAGGACAAGTACGCAGTATTTT
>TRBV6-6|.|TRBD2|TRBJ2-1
CASKPGGNEQFF
TGTGCCAGTAAGCCGGGGGGCAATGAGCAGTTCTTC
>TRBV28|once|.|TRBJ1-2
CASSSPPGDYGYTF
TGTGCCAGCAGCTCCCCCCCAGGGGACTATGGCTACACCTTC
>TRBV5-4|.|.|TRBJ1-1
CASSLPGQNTEAFF
TGTGCCAGCAGCTTGCCCGGACAGAACACTGAAGCTTTCTTT
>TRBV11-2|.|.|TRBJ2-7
CASSSMGGTVYEQYF
TGTGCCAGCAGCTCCATGGGTGGGACCGTCTACGAGCAGTACTTC
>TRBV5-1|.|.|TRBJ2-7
CASSTTGSEQYF
TGCGCCAGCTCAACGACAGGTTCCGAGCAGTACTTC
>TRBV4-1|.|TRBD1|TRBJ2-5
CASSQGTGLRQETQYF
TGCGCCAGCAGCCAAGGGACAGGGTTACGCCAAGAGACCCAGTACTTC
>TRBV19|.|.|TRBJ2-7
CASSSDSQRSYEQYF
TGTGCCAGTAGTAGCGACAGCCAAAGGTCCTACGAGCAGTACTTC
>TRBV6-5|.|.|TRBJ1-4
CASSPGNEKLFF
TGTGCCAGCAGTCCGGGTAATGAAAAACTGTTTTTT
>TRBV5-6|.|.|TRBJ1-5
CASTRGVGDQPQHF
TGTGCCAGCACCCGTGGCGTCGGGGATCAGCCCCAGCATTTT
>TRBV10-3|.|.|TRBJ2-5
CAISEGDPRRETQYF
TGTGCCATCAGTGAAGGGGACCCTCGGCGGGAGACCCAGTACTTC
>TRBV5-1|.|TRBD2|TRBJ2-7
CASRGGLADPYEQYF
TGCGCCAGCAGGGGCGGCCTAGCGGACCCCTACGAGCAGTACTTC
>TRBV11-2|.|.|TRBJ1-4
CASSRGRRGVNEKLFF
TGTGCCAGCAGCCGAGGGAGACGGGGCGTTAATGAAAAACTGTTTTTT
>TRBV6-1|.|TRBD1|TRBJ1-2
CASSLDRHGYTF
TGTGCCAGCAGCTTGGACAGGCATGGCTACACCTTC
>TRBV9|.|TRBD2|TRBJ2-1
CASSVTPGLAGGPGEQFF
TGTGCCAGCAGCGTTACCCCGGGACTAGCGGGAGGGCCAGGGGAGCAGTTCTTC